This TCR beta chain appears in the sequencing data of a study of T-cell reconstitution after alpha-beta-depleted transplantation in children. Findings and limits, study-wide: A year post-transplant, T-cell counts and diversity derived mostly from newly produced T cells. For some patients, TCRbeta diversity was high at day 60 because of recipient T cells and thymic progenitors that survived.

In germline, CDR1 is MDHEN, CDR2 SYDVKM. The CDR3 runs 12 residues. V lost 7 bases and J lost 6, with 13 bases in between. With regard to this clonotype: Antigen specificity is unknown.

It was with unique molecular identifiers that the TCRbeta library was prepared. Using its own MiXCR run on the PCR reads, TCRdb lists one record per CDR3 protein. The profile shows a few hundred thousand distinct CDR3 sequences, approximately 41% of them singletons. The chain recombines TRBV28 with TRBJ2-7; D is possibly TRBD2 (5 bases). The clonotype originates from a girl aged 2 to 9 with aplastic anemia, due to receive a stem cell transplant. The sample consisted of PBMCs, taken before TCRalphabeta/CD19-depleted stem cell transplant. CDR3 protein: CASTPGWGEQYF. Written as DNA, the CDR3 is TGTGCCAGCACCCCGGGGTGGGGCGAGCAGTACTTC.